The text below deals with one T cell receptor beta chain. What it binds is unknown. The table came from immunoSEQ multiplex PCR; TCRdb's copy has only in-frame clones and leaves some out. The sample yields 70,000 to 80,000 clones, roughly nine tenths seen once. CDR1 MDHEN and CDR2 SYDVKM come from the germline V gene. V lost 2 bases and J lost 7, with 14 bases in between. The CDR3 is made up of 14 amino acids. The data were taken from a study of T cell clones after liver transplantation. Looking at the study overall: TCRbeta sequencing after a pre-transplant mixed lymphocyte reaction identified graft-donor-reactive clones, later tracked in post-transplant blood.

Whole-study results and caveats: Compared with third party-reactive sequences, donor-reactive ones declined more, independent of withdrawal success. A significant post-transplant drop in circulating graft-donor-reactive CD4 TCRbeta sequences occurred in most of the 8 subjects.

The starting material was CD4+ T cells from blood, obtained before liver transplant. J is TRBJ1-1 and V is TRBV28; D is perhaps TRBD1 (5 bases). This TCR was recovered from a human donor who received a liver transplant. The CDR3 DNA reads TGTGCCAGCAGTTTAACACGGGGCGGAGTTGAAGCTTTCTTT. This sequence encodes CASSLTRGGVEAFF.